This T cell receptor beta chain was obtained from a study of a mutant IDH1 vaccine in newly diagnosed glioma. Study-wide context: Sex among treated patients split about 60% male, about 40% female; mean age was approximately 40 years.

A remark on this clone: Its cognate antigen is unknown.

Produced via immunoSEQ multiplex PCR; TCRdb's table is partial and in-frame only. The sample consists of tens of thousands of clones, approximately 78% of them appearing once. V was pared by 0 bases and J by 3 bases, with 9 bases between. The germline V gene has CDR1 SGHAT and CDR2 FQNNGV. This CDR3 comprises 16 residues. The sample's time point: week 47, end of study. A 20-mer mutant IDH1 peptide at 300 ug was injected subcutaneously with topical imiquimod. Study-wide results and limits: The authors found pseudoprogression apparently unrelated to changes in top peripheral T cell clonotypes.

This TCR came from a man between 35 and 55 years old with glioma. The chain uses TRBV11-2 and TRBJ2-6; D gene unclear. The sample in question was PBMCs, obtained from a glioma patient whose treatment included an IDH1 peptide vaccine. The CDR3 loop reads CASSLDLGVGANVLTF. The CDR3 DNA sequence: TGTGCCAGCAGCTTAGATCTGGGTGTTGGGGCCAACGTCCTGACTTTC.